What follows describes a single T cell receptor (beta chain). The TCRbeta library incorporated unique molecular identifiers. TCRdb reanalysed the PCR reads using MiXCR and keeps one entry per CDR3 protein. The sample lists about 360,000 distinct CDR3 sequences, about an eighth occurring once. With 2 bases removed from V and 8 bases from J, the gap between germline ends came to 13 bases. The CDR3 extends over 13 amino acids. Germline V lookup: CDR1 SGHRS, CDR2 YFSETQ. The entry originates in a study of T-cell reconstitution after alpha-beta-depleted transplantation in children. The chain recombines TRBV5-1 with TRBJ1-2, with D possibly matching TRBD1 (5 bases). The material was PBMCs, obtained from the stem cell graft. This receptor was taken from a human donor who donated a stem cell graft to a child with Fanconi anemia. This chain's CDR3 is CASSFDSPNGYTF. CDR3 DNA: TGCGCCAGCAGCTTTGACAGCCCGAACGGCTACACCTTC.